Following are 8 T cell receptor beta chains from one sample sequenced in a study of shared clonotypes between healthy human individuals. Profiled with immunoSEQ multiplex PCR; TCRdb holds only in-frame clones, not every one. The sample yields about 99,000 clones, roughly 50% seen once. Material for sequencing was PBMCs. These receptors all stem from a woman in her forties in good health. Some clones in this sample may be carry-over from other donors' samples.

The J gene is TRBJ1-2, the V gene TRBV25-1; TRBD1 aligns across 8 bases. Germline V lookup: CDR1 MGHDK, CDR2 SYGVNS. Unmatched junction bases numbered 13, after V lost 7 bases and J lost 6 bases. The CDR3 is 15 amino acids. The CDR3 protein is CASTLTDREFDGYTF. As DNA, the CDR3 is TGTGCCAGCACCCTTACGGACAGGGAATTTGATGGCTACACCTTC.

The chain links TRBV11-2 to TRBJ2-7; 9 bases are a match to TRBD2. Trimming at V came to 5 bases and at J to 2 bases, leaving 7 bases not matched to a gene. The CDR3 contains 15 residues. Germline V CDR1 and CDR2: SGHAT, FQNNGV. The CDR3 is CASSPVAGGPYEQYF. The CDR3 DNA sequence: TGTGCCAGCAGCCCGGTGGCGGGAGGGCCCTACGAGCAGTACTTC.

This clone was detected a few times. J is TRBJ2-7 and V is TRBV28; a weak D match, TRBD2 (7 bases). CDR3 size: 15 residues. V was clipped by 8 bases and J by 6 bases, with 23 bases between them. Germline values: CDR1 MDHEN, CDR2 SYDVKM. For the CDR3, the DNA is TGTGCCAGCTCTAGGGGGGGCAGGGTCGGGATCGAGCAGTACTTC. It codes for CASSRGGRVGIEQYF.

As regards this clone: A far larger clone differs by one base, so this is likely a read error. The missing conserved phenylalanine or tryptophan at the end of this CDR3 makes a read error likely. The chain joins TRBV7-3 to TRBJ2-4; D is unresolved. V shed 4 bases and J shed 11 bases, with 18 bases lying between them. Germline loops: CDR1 SGHTA, CDR2 FQGTGA. CDR3 length equals 14 residues. This CDR3 reads CASSSRAGDSVQYL. The CDR3 DNA is TGTGCCAGCAGCTCAAGGGCCGGTGACTCGGTTCAGTACCTC.

This chain joins TRBV7-2 and TRBJ2-3; D not resolved. The germline V gene has CDR1 SGHTA and CDR2 FQGNSA. The CDR3 is 13 residues long. V lost 1 base and J 2 bases, leaving 4 bases between the germline ends. CDR3 sequence reads: CASSLVNTDTQYF. The CDR3 bases are TGTGCCAGCAGCTTAGTGAACACAGATACGCAGTATTTT.

The rearrangement links TRBV19 to TRBJ2-7; 9 bases fit TRBD1. J was trimmed by 6 bases and V by 6 bases; bases with no gene match: 9. The CDR3 extends over 14 amino acids. The V gene's germline CDR1 is LNHDA and CDR2 SQIVND (reference sequence). The CDR3 sequence is CASRTTGGPSEQYF. The DNA for the CDR3 is TGTGCCAGTAGAACAACAGGGGGCCCCTCCGAGCAGTACTTC.

The J gene is TRBJ1-6, the V gene TRBV5-1; no reliable D call. Germline V gene sequence: CDR1 SGHRS, CDR2 YFSETQ. The CDR3 spans 15 residues. With 1 base removed from V and 5 bases from J, the gap between germline ends came to 10 bases. CDR3 in DNA: TGCGCCAGCAGCTTGCGGCAGAGTAATAATTCACCCCTCCACTTT. Translation gives CASSLRQSNNSPLHF.

This clone was seen many times. The same CDR3 can be traced to other DNA sequences in this sample. V gene TRBV5-1 combines with J gene TRBJ2-3; 7 nucleotides line up with TRBD1. Germline CDR1 is SGHRS and CDR2 is YFSETQ. The V gene end was trimmed by 0 bases and the J gene end by 8 bases; junction bases not matched to a gene: 15. The CDR3 extends over 17 amino acids. The CDR3 loop reads CASSLAGGQRMGGTQYF. DNA of the CDR3: TGCGCCAGCAGCTTGGCAGGGGGACAAAGGATGGGCGGTACGCAGTATTTT.